What follows are 18 T cell receptor beta chains derived from one specimen sequenced in a study of T cells in localized non-small cell lung cancer. Clones were sequenced by immunoSEQ multiplex PCR, and TCRdb holds only the in-frame ones, with some missing. The sample carries about 26,000 clones, 80% to 95% recorded once. The material sequenced was peripheral blood, taken before any cancer treatment. All receptors derive from an older female donor with stage II squamous cell lung carcinoma.

The V call is TRBV10-1, the J call TRBJ2-3; 9 positions agree with TRBD1. Looked up from germline, CDR1 is WNHNN and CDR2 is SYGVQD (reference sequence). CDR3 size: 15 residues. The V segment lost 3 bases and the J segment 1 base; nucleotides outside the gene matches: 2. Written as DNA, the CDR3 is TGCGCCAGCAGTGATCGGACAGGGGGCACAGATACGCAGTATTTT. The encoded protein is CASSDRTGGTDTQYF.

The chain is built from TRBV7-9 and TRBJ1-4; TRBD1 matches at 7 bases. After removal of 0 bases from V and 8 bases from J, the junction contained 6 bases not matched to a gene. The CDR3 has 15 residues. Germline V lookup: CDR1 SEHNR, CDR2 FQNEAQ (reference sequence). Here the CDR3 reads CASSLAPEDREKLFF. CDR3 nucleotide sequence: TGTGCCAGCAGCTTAGCGCCGGAGGACAGGGAAAAACTGTTTTTT.

V usage is TRBV5-1 and J usage is TRBJ2-5; maybe TRBD2 (7 bases). Germline loops: CDR1 SGHRS, CDR2 YFSETQ. The CDR3 is 14 amino acids. Trimming removed 0 bases at V and 4 bases at J, with 10 bases between. The CDR3 loop reads CASSLEAGAETQYF. DNA for the CDR3: TGCGCCAGCAGCTTGGAGGCGGGGGCAGAGACCCAGTACTTC.

V gene TRBV4-3 combines with J gene TRBJ2-3; 7 bases fit TRBD2. This CDR3 has 16 residues. Germline CDR1 is LGHNA and CDR2 is YSLEER. Unmatched junction bases numbered 8, after V lost 4 bases and J lost 1 base. CDR3 in DNA: TGCGCCAGCAGCCGATCCAGCGGGGTGGGCACAGATACGCAGTATTTT. It specifies CASSRSSGVGTDTQYF.

Concerning this clone itself: The junction departs from germline at one end; a sequencing error may be responsible. The J gene is TRBJ2-2, the V gene TRBV7-7; D call uncertain. There are 18 residues in the CDR3. CDR1 is SSHAT, CDR2 FNYEAQ, per germline (reference sequence). DNA of the CDR3: TGTGCTAGCAGCTTACGTCCTGTCGCGCTAGGGCACACCGGGGAGCTGTTTTTT. Amino acid sequence: CASSLRPVALGHTGELFF.

CDR3 sequence (DNA): TGCGCCAGCAGCCCCGGACAGGCAGTCCGATCTGGAAACACCATATATTTT. Amino acids: CASSPGQAVRSGNTIYF. V usage is TRBV4-1 and J usage is TRBJ1-3, with 7 bases identical to TRBD1. This CDR3 is 17 amino acids long. Germline values: CDR1 MGHRA, CDR2 YSYEKL. After removal of 4 bases from V and 1 base from J, the junction contained 10 bases not matched to a gene.

V gene TRBV7-3 combines with J gene TRBJ2-1, with a tentative D call TRBD2 (6 bases). V was shortened by 5 bases and J by 0 bases, with 11 bases between the two germline ends. The CDR3 consists of 15 residues. The germline V gene encodes CDR1 SGHTA and CDR2 FQGTGA. The chain's CDR3 is CASSRQTSSYNEQFF. The CDR3, as DNA: TGTGCCAGCAGCCGCCAGACTAGCTCCTACAATGAGCAGTTCTTC.

This chain connects TRBV29-1 to TRBJ2-7, with TRBD1 matching 10 bases. Germline-derived CDR1 and CDR2 are SQVTM and ANQGSEA. The V and J ends lost 0 bases and 4 bases, in that order; junction bases with no gene match: 9. The CDR3 spans 16 residues. CDR3 nucleotide sequence: TGCAGCGTTGAAGATCGGGGACAGGGGAAACGGTACGAGCAGTACTTC. This encodes CSVEDRGQGKRYEQYF.

CDR3 sequence (DNA): TGTGCCAGTATGCCCTCTCGTATAGACAAAAACATTCAGTACTTC. This sequence encodes CASMPSRIDKNIQYF. The rearrangement links TRBV19 to TRBJ2-4; D is uncertain. The V end was cut by 7 bases, the J end by 3 bases, with 16 bases between. The germline gives CDR1 LNHDA, CDR2 SQIVND (reference sequence). This CDR3 comprises 15 residues.

The CDR3 spells CASSLDRGTGELFF. The CDR3 nucleotides are TGTGCCAGCAGCTTGGACAGGGGAACCGGGGAGCTGTTTTTT. This sequence joins TRBV5-4 and TRBJ2-2; 7 bases are shared with TRBD1. CDR1 and CDR2 (germline): SGHNT, YYREEE (reference sequence). This CDR3 region has 14 residues. J was trimmed by 5 bases and V by 0 bases; bases with no gene match: 1.

The rearrangement uses TRBV11-1 and TRBJ1-1; D call uncertain. V was shortened by 5 bases and J by 1 base, with 11 bases between the two germline ends. The CDR3 covers 14 residues. Germline V lookup: CDR1 SGHAT, CDR2 FQDESV (reference sequence). Here the CDR3 DNA reads TGTGCCAGCAGCCACCATACAGAGAACACTGAAGCTTTCTTT. Amino acids: CASSHHTENTEAFF.

The chain joins TRBV9 to TRBJ2-1, with D perhaps being TRBD1 or TRBD2 (6 bases each). The V and J ends lost 2 bases and 6 bases respectively, with 12 bases between them. Germline CDR1 is SGDLS and CDR2 is YYNGEE. The CDR3 spans 14 residues. The CDR3 DNA reads as TGTGCCAGCAGCGTCACGGGGGCGAGCAATGAGCAGTTCTTC. Translated, it gives CASSVTGASNEQFF. The full variable domain, with the rest looked up from reference TRBV9 and TRBJ2-1, is DSGVTQTPKHLITATGQRVTLRCSPRSGDLSVYWYQQSLDQGLQFLIQYYNGEERAKGNILERFSAQQFPDLHSELNLSSLELGDSALYFCASSVTGASNEQFFGPGTRLTVL.

This chain links TRBV7-2 with TRBJ2-1; 7 nucleotides align to TRBD2. The trim removed 4 bases at V and 7 bases at J, leaving 13 bases unmatched. Germline CDR1 reads SGHTA; CDR2 reads FQGNSA. This CDR3 has 16 residues. The CDR3 DNA follows: TGTGCCAGCAGCTCCCAGGTAGCGGGCCCGGGAAATGAGCAGTTCTTC. Translation gives CASSSQVAGPGNEQFF.

The chain links TRBV5-8 to TRBJ1-3; no clear D gene. Trimming removed 7 bases from V and 0 bases from J, with 8 bases in between. This CDR3 region has 13 residues. Germline assignment: CDR1 SGHTS and CDR2 YDEGEE. The CDR3 nucleotides are TGTGCCAGCCCCGCGAGCTCTGGAAACACCATATATTTT. This gives the protein CASPASSGNTIYF.

This clone is a singleton in its sample. The chain combines TRBV29-1 with TRBJ1-1; a weak D match, TRBD1 (5 bases). The CDR3 extends over 15 amino acids. Trimming cost V 2 bases and J 0 bases, with 13 bases left between them. Germline lookup yields CDR1 SQVTM and CDR2 ANQGSEA. CDR3 sequence: CSVETGRGMNTEAFF. The CDR3 DNA sequence: TGCAGCGTTGAAACCGGCCGGGGCATGAACACTGAAGCTTTCTTT.

The chain links TRBV5-1 to TRBJ1-2; 8 positions agree with TRBD1. CDR1 SGHRS and CDR2 YFSETQ come from the germline V gene. CDR3 size: 15 residues. V lost 2 bases to trimming and J lost 4 bases; unmatched junction nucleotides: 7. The CDR3 here is CASSLGQGRGYGYTF. In DNA form, the CDR3 reads TGCGCCAGCAGCTTAGGACAGGGTCGCGGCTATGGCTACACCTTC. The complete variable domain, with remaining parts taken from reference TRBV5-1 and TRBJ1-2, reads KAGVTQTPRYLIKTRGQQVTLSCSPISGHRSVSWYQQTPGQGLQFLFEYFSETQRNKGNFPGRFSGRQFSNSRSEMNVSTLELGDSALYLCASSLGQGRGYGYTFGSGTRLTVV.

This chain links TRBV10-3 with TRBJ1-2; tentative D call: TRBD1 (5 bases). Trimming took 4 bases from V and 4 from J, leaving 19 bases between them. CDR3 length equals 16 residues. The germline CDR1 and CDR2 sequences are ENHRY and SYGVKD. The CDR3 reads CAISGFEGQAAYGYTF. The CDR3 DNA is TGTGCCATCAGTGGGTTCGAGGGGCAGGCTGCCTATGGCTACACCTTC.

The chain combines TRBV10-1 with TRBJ2-1; 8 positions match TRBD2. The ends lost 4 bases at V and 4 bases at J; junction bases unmatched: 3. The germline gives CDR1 WNHNN, CDR2 SYGVQD (reference sequence). This CDR3 has 14 amino acids. For the CDR3, the DNA is TGCGCCAGCAGTGGACTAGCGCCGTACAATGAGCAGTTCTTC. Its protein is CASSGLAPYNEQFF.